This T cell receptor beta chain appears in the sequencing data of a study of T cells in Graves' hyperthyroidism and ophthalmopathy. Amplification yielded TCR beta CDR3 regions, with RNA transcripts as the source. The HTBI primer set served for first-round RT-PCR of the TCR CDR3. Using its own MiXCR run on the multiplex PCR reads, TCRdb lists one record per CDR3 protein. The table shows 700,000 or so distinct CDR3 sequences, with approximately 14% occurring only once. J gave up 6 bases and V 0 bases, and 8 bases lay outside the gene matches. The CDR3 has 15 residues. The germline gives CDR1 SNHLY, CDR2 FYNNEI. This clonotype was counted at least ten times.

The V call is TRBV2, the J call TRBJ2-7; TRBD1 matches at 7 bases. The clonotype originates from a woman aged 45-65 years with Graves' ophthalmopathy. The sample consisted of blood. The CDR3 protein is CASSEAGGTVREQYF. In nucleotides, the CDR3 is TGTGCCAGCAGTGAAGCGGGTGGGACAGTACGCGAGCAGTACTTC.